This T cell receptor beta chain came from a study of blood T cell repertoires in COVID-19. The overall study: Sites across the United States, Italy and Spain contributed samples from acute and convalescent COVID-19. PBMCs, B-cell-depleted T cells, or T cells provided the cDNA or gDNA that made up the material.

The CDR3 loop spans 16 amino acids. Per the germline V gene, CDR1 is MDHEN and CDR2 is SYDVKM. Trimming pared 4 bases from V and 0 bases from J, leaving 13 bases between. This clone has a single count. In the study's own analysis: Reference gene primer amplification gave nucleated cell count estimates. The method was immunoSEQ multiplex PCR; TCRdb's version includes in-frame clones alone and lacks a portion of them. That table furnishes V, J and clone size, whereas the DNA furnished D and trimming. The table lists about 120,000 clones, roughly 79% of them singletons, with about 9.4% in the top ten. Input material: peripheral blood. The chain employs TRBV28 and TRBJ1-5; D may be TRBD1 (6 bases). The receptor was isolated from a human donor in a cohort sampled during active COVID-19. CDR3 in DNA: TGTGCCAGCAGTTCCGGACAGTTCTATAGCAATCAGCCCCAGCATTTT. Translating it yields CASSSGQFYSNQPQHF. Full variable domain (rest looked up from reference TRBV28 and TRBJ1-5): DVKVTQSSRYLVKRTGEKVFLECVQDMDHENMFWYRQDPGLGLRLIYFSYDVKMKEKGDIPEGYSVSREKKERFSLILESASTNQTSMYLCASSSGQFYSNQPQHFGDGTRLSIL.